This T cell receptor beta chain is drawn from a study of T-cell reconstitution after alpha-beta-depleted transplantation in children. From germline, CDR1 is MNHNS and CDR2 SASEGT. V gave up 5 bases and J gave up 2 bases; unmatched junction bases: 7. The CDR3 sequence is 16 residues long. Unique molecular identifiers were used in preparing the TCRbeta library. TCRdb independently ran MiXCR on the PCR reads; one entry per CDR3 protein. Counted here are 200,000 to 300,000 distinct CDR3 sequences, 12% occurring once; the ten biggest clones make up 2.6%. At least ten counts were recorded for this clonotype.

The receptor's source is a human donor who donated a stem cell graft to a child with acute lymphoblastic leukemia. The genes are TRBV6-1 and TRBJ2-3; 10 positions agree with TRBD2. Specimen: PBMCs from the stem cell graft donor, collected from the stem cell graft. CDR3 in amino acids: CASSPTSGRPTDTQYF. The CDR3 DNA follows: TGTGCCAGCAGTCCGACTAGCGGGCGGCCCACAGATACGCAGTATTTT.